The sequence of this TCR beta chain was determined in a study of neoadjuvant anti-PD-1 for oral cavity cancer. This clone was seen a few times. V was clipped by 5 bases and J by 7 bases; unmatched bases: 7. In germline, CDR1 is MDHEN, CDR2 SYDVKM. The CDR3 length is 14 residues. TCRdb keeps only in-frame clones here, not all; method: immunoSEQ multiplex PCR. The table has over 11,000 clones, roughly 73% seen once. The time point here: after neoadjuvant nivolumab, at surgical resection. This sequence joins TRBV28 and TRBJ1-5, with 8 bases aligning to TRBD1. The material sequenced was PBMCs, taken after nivolumab (anti-PD-1) treatment. This TCR was recovered from a person aged 35 to 85 with oral cavity squamous cell carcinoma. The DNA for the CDR3 is TGTGCCAGCAGTCCTCACAGGGGGGGACAGCCCCAGCATTTT. Translating it yields CASSPHRGGQPQHF. The whole variable domain, filled in from reference TRBV28 and TRBJ1-5, reads DVKVTQSSRYLVKRTGEKVFLECVQDMDHENMFWYRQDPGLGLRLIYFSYDVKMKEKGDIPEGYSVSREKKERFSLILESASTNQTSMYLCASSPHRGGQPQHFGDGTRLSIL.